This TCR beta chain appears in the sequencing data of a study of CD8 T cells in Susac syndrome. Sequencing of TCR beta, carried out with a high-throughput approach, was applied to CD8+ and CD4+ T cells from the blood. This clonotype has only a few counts. Reverse transcription of roughly 0.45 to 1 ug RNA used random hexamers. Amplification of TCR beta CDR3 spanned 54 Vbeta and 13 Jbeta via immunoSEQ multiplex PCR. A single record per CDR3 protein comes from TCRdb applying MiXCR to the immunoSEQ multiplex PCR reads. The sample yields 70,000 to 100,000 distinct CDR3 sequences, about 93% seen once. Between the trimmed V and J ends, which lost 1 base and 0 bases, there was a span of 1 base. CDR3 length: 12 residues. The V gene's germline CDR1 is SGHDT and CDR2 YYEEEE.

The origin of this receptor is a human donor in good health. The rearrangement links TRBV5-6 to TRBJ1-1; no definite D call. The sequencing sample was made of CD8+ T cells from PBMCs. The chain's CDR3 is CASSLMNTEAFF. CDR3 bases: TGTGCCAGCAGCTTGATGAACACTGAAGCTTTCTTT.